The 28 T cell receptor beta chains reported below all come from one sample, sequenced in a study of T cell responses to AZD1222 COVID-19 vaccine. Only in-frame clones appear in the TCRdb table, and some are missing; sequencing was by immunoSEQ multiplex PCR. The sample has 150,000 or so clones, 91% seen once. The specimen was peripheral blood, collected on day 0 of AZD1222 vaccination. These receptor sequences come from an adult in good health.

The V call is TRBV10-3, the J call TRBJ1-4; D is undetermined. The germline V gene encodes CDR1 ENHRY and CDR2 SYGVKD. V gave up 2 bases and J gave up 0 bases, with 10 bases separating them. This CDR3 region has 16 residues. CDR3 residues: CAISEPGHTTNEKLFF. CDR3 sequence (DNA): TGTGCCATCAGTGAGCCCGGGCACACAACTAATGAAAAACTGTTTTTT.

The chain couples TRBV28 to TRBJ2-3, with a weak D call TRBD2 (5 bases). The germline V gene has CDR1 MDHEN and CDR2 SYDVKM. This CDR3 comprises 13 residues. Trimming took 5 bases from V and 4 from J, leaving 10 bases between them. The CDR3 DNA follows: TGTGCCAGCAGTCAGACTAATCCAGATACGCAGTATTTT. It specifies CASSQTNPDTQYF. The whole variable domain, remainder taken from reference TRBV28 and TRBJ2-3, is DVKVTQSSRYLVKRTGEKVFLECVQDMDHENMFWYRQDPGLGLRLIYFSYDVKMKEKGDIPEGYSVSREKKERFSLILESASTNQTSMYLCASSQTNPDTQYFGPGTRLTVL.

The chain combines TRBV2 with TRBJ2-5; D perhaps matches TRBD2 (6 bases). The germline CDR1 and CDR2 sequences are SNHLY and FYNNEI. The CDR3 runs to 15 residues. V was trimmed by 2 bases and J by 5 bases, leaving 15 bases between them. Here the CDR3 DNA reads TGTGCCAGCAGTGAAACGGGGGTGGGCCAGGAGACCCAGTACTTC. As protein: CASSETGVGQETQYF. The full variable domain, its missing parts supplied by reference TRBV2 and TRBJ2-5, is EPEVTQTPSHQVTQMGQEVILRCVPISNHLYFYWYRQILGQKVEFLVSFYNNEISEKSEIFDDQFSVERPDGSNFTLKIRSTKLEDSAMYFCASSETGVGQETQYFGPGTRLLVL.

This clone showed up just a few times. The rearrangement uses TRBV28 and TRBJ1-3; D not resolved. CDR1 is MDHEN and CDR2 is SYDVKM in the germline V gene. Trimming pared 11 bases from V and 4 bases from J, leaving 21 bases between. This CDR3 has 15 amino acids. The CDR3: CASGRGIVIGNTIYF. CDR3 nucleotide sequence: TGTGCCTCAGGACGGGGTATTGTGATCGGAAACACCATATATTTT.

This chain links TRBV19 with TRBJ2-1; D gene uncertain. Trimming took 3 bases from V and 6 from J, leaving 9 bases between them. CDR3 length equals 13 residues. From germline, CDR1 is LNHDA and CDR2 SQIVND (reference sequence). CDR3 amino acids: CASSILAFNEQFF. CDR3 coding DNA: TGTGCCAGTAGTATCCTCGCCTTCAATGAGCAGTTCTTC.

This clone has a single count. The chain has TRBV7-3 and TRBJ2-2; the match to TRBD1 covers 8 bases. The CDR3 is made up of 17 amino acids. CDR1 is SGHTA, CDR2 FQGTGA, per germline. The ends lost 1 base at V and 2 bases at J; junction bases unmatched: 6. CDR3 residues: CASSLRPGGSNTGELFF. In DNA, the CDR3 is TGTGCCAGCAGCTTAAGGCCAGGGGGCAGTAACACCGGGGAGCTGTTTTTT.

J is TRBJ1-2 and V is TRBV7-8; no firm D call. The CDR3 is made up of 13 amino acids. V shed 1 base and J shed 2 bases, with 5 bases lying between them. Germline assignment: CDR1 SGHVS and CDR2 FQNEAQ. The CDR3: CASSLVQNYGYTF. In nucleotides, the CDR3 is TGTGCCAGCAGCTTAGTTCAGAACTATGGCTACACCTTC.

Of note for this clone: Distinct nucleotide sequences in the sample also encode this CDR3. The chain uses TRBV12-3 or TRBV12-4 and TRBJ2-1; 9 nucleotides match TRBD2. V was clipped by 6 bases and J by 8 bases; unmatched bases: 5. The CDR3 runs 13 residues. CDR3 amino acids: CASSPGLAHEQFF. The CDR3 DNA reads as TGTGCCAGCAGCCCGGGACTAGCCCATGAGCAGTTCTTC.

The V call is TRBV9, the J call TRBJ2-5; D gene uncertain. Germline CDR1 is SGDLS and CDR2 is YYNGEE. The V end was cut by 4 bases, the J end by 5 bases, with 15 bases between. This CDR3 has 14 amino acids. The CDR3 nucleotides are TGTGCCAGCAGCCTTCGGGCCCCATCGGAGACCCAGTACTTC. It codes for CASSLRAPSETQYF.

V and J are TRBV2 and TRBJ2-1; 7 bases align to TRBD2. The CDR3 runs to 15 residues. The V and J ends lost 8 bases and 4 bases, in that order; junction bases with no gene match: 11. Germline values: CDR1 SNHLY, CDR2 FYNNEI. This CDR3 is CASSIGGRPYNEQFF. The CDR3 DNA follows: TGTGCCAGCTCTATCGGCGGGAGACCTTACAATGAGCAGTTCTTC.

The count of this clone is one. The rearrangement uses TRBV4-3 and TRBJ2-1; possibly TRBD2 for D (6 bases). CDR1 is LGHNA, CDR2 YSLEER, per germline. The CDR3 has 17 residues. V dropped 0 bases and J dropped 0 bases, with 12 bases sitting between them. Here the CDR3 reads CASSQEGGVSSYNEQFF. The CDR3 coding sequence is TGCGCCAGCAGCCAAGAGGGCGGGGTGAGCTCCTACAATGAGCAGTTCTTC.

J is TRBJ2-7 and V is TRBV2; a weak D match, TRBD2 (5 bases). The CDR3 runs 12 residues. The V gene's germline CDR1 is SNHLY and CDR2 FYNNEI. Trimming took 5 bases from V and 3 from J, leaving 8 bases between them. The CDR3 DNA sequence: TGTGCCAGCAGTTTTACTAGCTACGAGCAGTACTTC. Amino acids: CASSFTSYEQYF.

The chain joins TRBV3-1 (or the pseudogene TRBV3-2) to TRBJ1-3; no definite D call. This CDR3 comprises 19 residues. CDR1 LGHDT and CDR2 YNNKEL come from the germline V gene (reference sequence). Trimming stripped 4 bases from V and 0 bases from J, with 22 bases between. CDR3 sequence: CASSPPLSIGGNSGNTIYF. The CDR3 nucleotides read TGTGCCAGCAGCCCGCCTTTAAGTATCGGAGGGAACTCTGGAAACACCATATATTTT.

J is TRBJ1-3 and V is TRBV20-1; 7 bases agree with TRBD1. From germline, CDR1 is DFQATT and CDR2 SNEGSKA (reference sequence). CDR3 size: 13 residues. The V segment lost 6 bases and the J segment 4 bases; nucleotides outside the gene matches: 6. Written as DNA, the CDR3 is TGCAGTGCGAGTCAGGGACAGGGAAACACCATATATTTT. Translated: CSASQGQGNTIYF.

V is TRBV9 and J is TRBJ2-2, with TRBD1 as a possible D gene (7 bases). Germline CDR1 is SGDLS and CDR2 is YYNGEE. The V end was cut by 0 bases, the J end by 5 bases, with 17 bases between. This CDR3 has 17 amino acids. The CDR3 loop reads CASSVGANRGGTGELFF. The CDR3, as DNA: TGTGCCAGCAGCGTAGGCGCGAACAGGGGAGGTACCGGGGAGCTGTTTTTT.

The chain carries TRBV28 and TRBJ2-4; no firm D call. CDR3 length equals 13 residues. The V end lost 8 bases, the J end lost 6 bases, and 14 bases lay between the germline ends. Germline-derived CDR1 and CDR2 are MDHEN and SYDVKM. Here the CDR3 DNA reads TGTGCCAGCTCGGAACCCAGATCAAACATTCAGTACTTC. This sequence encodes CASSEPRSNIQYF. The variable domain in full, with the rest retrieved from reference TRBV28 and TRBJ2-4, is DVKVTQSSRYLVKRTGEKVFLECVQDMDHENMFWYRQDPGLGLRLIYFSYDVKMKEKGDIPEGYSVSREKKERFSLILESASTNQTSMYLCASSEPRSNIQYFGAGTRLSVL.

The chain links TRBV5-6 to TRBJ1-4; 7 nucleotides line up with TRBD1. The germline CDR1 and CDR2 sequences are SGHDT and YYEEEE. V was clipped by 4 bases and J by 0 bases; unmatched bases: 15. The CDR3 spans 19 residues. The DNA for the CDR3 is TGTGCCAGCAGCCCTGGACGACAGGGAACCTCTGCAACTAATGAAAAACTGTTTTTT. This codes for CASSPGRQGTSATNEKLFF.

The chain employs TRBV7-5 and TRBJ1-2. TRBV7-5 has pseudogene status. This CDR3 has 10 residues. CDR3 DNA sequence: TGTGCCAGAGGTGGCTATGGCTACACCTTC. Amino acid sequence: CARGGYGYTF.

The chain is built from TRBV6-5 and TRBJ1-2, with D perhaps matching TRBD1 (5 bases). Germline V lookup: CDR1 MNHEY, CDR2 SVGAGI. Trimming shortened V by 7 bases and J by 8 bases, and 17 bases separated the two germline ends. There are 13 residues in the CDR3. CDR3 region: CASNTGAGRGYTF. The DNA for the CDR3 is TGTGCCAGCAATACTGGGGCAGGGCGCGGCTACACCTTC.

CDR3 sequence reads: CASNWGTGRYQPQHF. CDR3 in DNA: TGTGCCAGCAACTGGGGGACAGGGAGGTATCAGCCCCAGCATTTT. The J gene is TRBJ1-5, the V gene TRBV5-8; 9 bases line up with TRBD1. The CDR3 has 15 amino acids. The germline CDR1 and CDR2 sequences are SGHTS and YDEGEE. Trimming at V came to 6 bases and at J to 5 bases, leaving 9 bases not matched to a gene.

The genes are TRBV2 and TRBJ2-2, with D possibly matching TRBD2 (5 bases). The CDR3 is 15 residues long. V dropped 4 bases and J dropped 4 bases, with 13 bases sitting between them. Germline CDR1 is SNHLY and CDR2 is FYNNEI. CDR3 nucleotide sequence: TGTGCCAGCAGTGCTACTAGTTCCGGCACCGGGGAGCTGTTTTTT. It specifies CASSATSSGTGELFF.

J is TRBJ1-1 and V is TRBV6-5; possible D gene TRBD1, 5 bases. CDR1 and CDR2 (germline): MNHEY, SVGAGI. There are 16 residues in the CDR3. The ends were cut back, 0 bases at V and 6 bases at J, with 17 bases in the middle. CDR3 sequence reads: CASSYSFFGGYAEAFF. For the CDR3, the DNA is TGTGCCAGCAGTTACTCGTTCTTTGGGGGGTATGCTGAAGCTTTCTTT.

The chain uses TRBV19 and TRBJ1-5; TRBD1 agrees at 7 bases. CDR3 length: 18 residues. With V trimmed by 5 bases and J by 3 bases, 16 bases remained unmatched. Germline-derived CDR1 and CDR2 are LNHDA and SQIVND (reference sequence). The CDR3 sequence is CASSFRRDTGQHNQPQHF. DNA for the CDR3: TGTGCCAGTAGTTTCCGGCGGGATACGGGACAGCACAATCAGCCCCAGCATTTT.

This clone was recorded once. This rearrangement joins TRBV5-8 to TRBJ2-7; TRBD1 is a possible D gene (6 bases). Germline CDR1 is SGHTS and CDR2 is YDEGEE. This CDR3 is 16 amino acids long. Trimming left V 2 bases short and J 0 bases short, with 15 bases between. Written as DNA, the CDR3 is TGTGCCAGCAGCTTAATCCAGGGGTCCCCCTCCTACGAGCAGTACTTC. It encodes CASSLIQGSPSYEQYF.

The rearrangement joins TRBV3-1 (or the pseudogene TRBV3-2) to TRBJ1-2; the match to TRBD1 covers 9 bases. Germline assignment: CDR1 LGHDT and CDR2 YNNKEL (reference sequence). The V and J ends lost 4 bases and 4 bases, in that order; junction bases with no gene match: 7. The CDR3 length is 15 residues. The CDR3 DNA follows: TGTGCCAGCAGCCCCCGGACAGGGGCCAGCTATGGCTACACCTTC. Translating it yields CASSPRTGASYGYTF.

The count of this clone is one. The rearrangement uses TRBV14 and TRBJ2-1, with D perhaps matching TRBD2 (5 bases). Deletions cut 0 bases from V and 8 bases from J, with 8 bases between. This CDR3 spans 13 amino acids. Germline V gene lookup returns CDR1 SGHDN and CDR2 FVKESK. CDR3 bases: TGTGCCAGCAGCCAAGAATTGAGGGATGAGCAGTTCTTC. Protein product: CASSQELRDEQFF.

The V and J genes are TRBV7-2 and TRBJ1-1, with D hard to call. Germline V gene sequence: CDR1 SGHTA, CDR2 FQGNSA. Deletions cut 1 base from V and 0 bases from J, with 12 bases between. This CDR3 spans 16 amino acids. This chain's CDR3 is CASSLDAGMVNTEAFF. The DNA for the CDR3 is TGTGCCAGCAGCTTAGATGCCGGAATGGTGAACACTGAAGCTTTCTTT.

In this sample, this clone turned up once. The chain recombines TRBV4-3 with TRBJ1-1; 8 nucleotides line up with TRBD1. CDR1 and CDR2 (germline): LGHNA, YSLEER. With 3 bases clipped from V and 10 bases from J, the junction kept 4 bases outside the gene matches. CDR3 length: 12 residues. CDR3 sequence (DNA): TGCGCCAGCAGCCACGGAACAGGGGGAGCTTTCTTT. Its protein is CASSHGTGGAFF.